Given below is one T cell receptor beta chain in context. Its cognate antigen is unknown. Read coverage stops 3 residues before the CDR3 terminus; the germline J gene supplies the remainder. This record belongs to a study of T cells in women clearing cervical HPV infection. Findings of the study overall: Associations may precede or follow infection; HPV-specific or memory T cells were not isolated.

Each participant carried one incident cervical HPV16 infection only. From germline, CDR1 is SNHLY and CDR2 FYNNEI. The length of the CDR3 is 15 residues. The V and J ends lost 6 bases and 7 bases respectively, with 19 bases between them. TCRdb's copy holds only in-frame clones and misses some; the assay was immunoSEQ multiplex PCR. This sample's table has fewer than 40,000 clones. The sequenced sample was blood buffy coat. V and J are TRBV2 and TRBJ1-5, with D maybe TRBD1 (5 bases). The clonotype originates from a woman aged 18-69 years with a cervical HPV16 infection that either progressed to CIN3+ or cleared (not recorded which). CDR3 DNA (partial): TGTGCCAGCAGGAAGGAGGGTACGGGGGGGCAGCCC. This gives the protein CASRKEGTGGQP. The CDR3 in its entirety is CASRKEGTGGQPQHF. Based on the CDR3 plus reference TRBV2 and TRBJ1-5, the full variable domain is EPEVTQTPSHQVTQMGQEVILRCVPISNHLYFYWYRQILGQKVEFLVSFYNNEISEKSEIFDDQFSVERPDGSNFTLKIRSTKLEDSAMYFCASRKEGTGGQPQHFGDGTRLSIL.